The 22 T cell receptor beta chains given below trace back to one sample, sequenced in a study of blood T cell repertoires in COVID-19. Sequencing was performed with immunoSEQ multiplex PCR; in TCRdb, only in-frame clones are kept and a portion is missing. The data contain approximately 96,000 clones, 85% to 95% of them singletons. Sequenced sample: peripheral blood. These receptors were taken from a man between 60 and 70 years old with acute or convalescent COVID-19.

This sequence joins TRBV19 and TRBJ2-3, with TRBD2 matching 7 bases. CDR1 is LNHDA and CDR2 is SQIVND in the germline V gene (reference sequence). CDR3 size: 14 residues. J lost 4 bases, V lost 5 bases, and 6 bases had no gene match. In DNA, the CDR3 is TGTGCCAGTAGTGTCCCCGGACTAGCAGATACGCAGTATTTT. Protein sequence: CASSVPGLADTQYF.

The chain joins TRBV3-1 (or the pseudogene TRBV3-2) to TRBJ1-2; 9 bases are shared with TRBD1. CDR3 length: 14 residues. Germline-derived CDR1 and CDR2 are LGHDT and YNNKEL (reference sequence). J was trimmed by 2 bases and V by 3 bases; bases with no gene match: 1. CDR3 in amino acids: CASSQTGGNYGYTF. In nucleotides, the CDR3 is TGTGCCAGCAGCCAGACAGGGGGAAACTATGGCTACACCTTC.

The V gene is TRBV7-2, the J gene TRBJ2-1; 14 bases line up with TRBD2. The V gene's germline CDR1 is SGHTA and CDR2 FQGNSA. V was clipped by 6 bases and J by 1 base; unmatched bases: 11. The CDR3 is made up of 19 amino acids. The CDR3 DNA is TGTGCCAGCAGTCTTTCCGGGACTAGCGGGAGTTTGTCCTACAATGAGCAGTTCTTC. This codes for CASSLSGTSGSLSYNEQFF.

This clone occurred once. The rearrangement joins TRBV28 to TRBJ2-1; 11 nucleotides match TRBD2. This CDR3 comprises 16 residues. V trimming: 3 bases; J trimming: 8 bases; junction bases outside the gene matches: 9. The V gene's germline CDR1 is MDHEN and CDR2 SYDVKM. The CDR3, as DNA: TGTGCCAGCAGTTTTCTTACTAGCGGGAGAATCGATGAGCAGTTCTTC. It encodes CASSFLTSGRIDEQFF.

The rearrangement joins TRBV28 to TRBJ2-5; TRBD2 agrees at 7 bases. V dropped 9 bases and J dropped 2; count of bases not matched to a gene: 6. The CDR3 has 13 residues. Germline loops: CDR1 MDHEN, CDR2 SYDVKM. The CDR3 DNA is TGTGCCAGTTCGAGCGGGGCGCAAGAGACCCAGTACTTC. This codes for CASSSGAQETQYF.

The rearrangement uses TRBV18 and TRBJ2-7, with TRBD1 matching 9 bases. The CDR3 has 15 residues. V lost 2 bases to trimming and J lost 8 bases; unmatched junction nucleotides: 10. The germline CDR1 and CDR2 sequences are KGHSH and LQKENI. The CDR3 bases are TGTGCCAGCTCACCAAGTCTCGGGACAGGGCACAAGCAGTACTTC. This translates into CASSPSLGTGHKQYF.

The chain is built from TRBV5-1 and TRBJ2-3, with 12 bases lining up with TRBD1. CDR1 is SGHRS and CDR2 is YFSETQ in the germline V gene. The ends lost 4 bases at V and 4 bases at J; junction bases unmatched: 4. The CDR3 spans 15 residues. The CDR3 is CASSVGQGAADTQYF. The DNA of the CDR3 is TGCGCCAGCAGCGTGGGACAGGGGGCGGCAGATACGCAGTATTTT.

This clone was found once. The chain combines TRBV20-1 with TRBJ2-5, with TRBD2 matching 9 bases. V was pared by 3 bases and J by 4 bases, with 6 bases of the junction left unmatched. CDR1 is DFQATT and CDR2 is SNEGSKA in the germline V gene (reference sequence). This CDR3 has 14 residues. CDR3 sequence (DNA): TGCAGTGCTAGTGGTAGCGGGAGCGCAGAGACCCAGTACTTC. Protein sequence: CSASGSGSAETQYF.

The chain recombines TRBV28 with TRBJ1-1; 9 bases are a match to TRBD1. Trimming took 5 bases from V and 3 from J; bases not matched to a gene: 4. Looked up from germline, CDR1 is MDHEN and CDR2 is SYDVKM. The CDR3 totals 14 residues. The CDR3 nucleotides are TGTGCCAGCAGTCCCAGGGACAGGGACACTGAAGCTTTCTTT. Residues: CASSPRDRDTEAFF.

The rearrangement joins TRBV28 to TRBJ2-1; D unresolved. V was cut by 7 bases and J by 10 bases, with 11 bases left in between. The germline CDR1 and CDR2 sequences are MDHEN and SYDVKM. The CDR3 is 11 amino acids. DNA of the CDR3: TGTGCCAGCACCACCAGCAGGGAGCAGTTCTTC. Encoded protein: CASTTSREQFF.

The genes are TRBV4-3 and TRBJ1-2; unclear D gene. Trimming cost V 0 bases and J 0 bases, with 23 bases left between them. CDR3 length: 20 amino acids. Germline CDR1 reads LGHNA; CDR2 reads YSLEER. CDR3 in DNA: TGCGCCAGCAGCCAAGATTTCATTCCAACAGAAGATAGAACTAACTATGGCTACACCTTC. This gives the protein CASSQDFIPTEDRTNYGYTF.

The chain combines TRBV27 with TRBJ2-5; D is perhaps TRBD2 (5 bases). V lost 7 bases and J lost 2, with 17 bases in between. CDR3 size: 15 residues. Looked up from germline, CDR1 is MNHEY and CDR2 is SMNVEV (reference sequence). CDR3 bases: TGTGCCAGCAAGGAGGCAGTTTACTCTCAAGAGACCCAGTACTTC. This encodes CASKEAVYSQETQYF.

The chain is built from TRBV7-8 and TRBJ2-3; the D gene is possibly TRBD2 (5 bases). Germline CDR1 SGHVS, CDR2 FQNEAQ. The ends were cut back, 0 bases at V and 2 bases at J, with 15 bases in the middle. There are 17 residues in the CDR3. The CDR3: CASSLALDSWATDTQYF. As DNA, the CDR3 is TGTGCCAGCAGCTTAGCGCTGGACTCCTGGGCCACAGATACGCAGTATTTT.

This chain uses TRBV11-2 with TRBJ2-3; TRBD2 agrees at 7 bases. Germline V CDR1 and CDR2: SGHAT, FQNNGV. V lost 2 bases and J lost 1; bases outside the gene matches: 6. CDR3 length equals 16 residues. CDR3 nucleotide sequence: TGTGCCAGCAGCTTATATGCGGGAGTTGGCACAGATACGCAGTATTTT. As protein: CASSLYAGVGTDTQYF.

The chain uses TRBV19 and TRBJ2-7, with D perhaps matching TRBD2 (6 bases). V was clipped by 0 bases and J by 7 bases, with 16 bases between them. From germline, CDR1 is LNHDA and CDR2 SQIVND (reference sequence). The CDR3 has 15 amino acids. In DNA, the CDR3 is TGTGCCAGTAGTATAGATGTTGGAGGGCTGGGGGAGCAGTACTTC. Translated, it gives CASSIDVGGLGEQYF.

This rearrangement joins TRBV2 to TRBJ2-1; TRBD2 might be the D (5 bases). This CDR3 has 13 amino acids. The germline gives CDR1 SNHLY, CDR2 FYNNEI. V lost 4 bases, J lost 6 bases, and 10 bases lay in between. The CDR3 protein is CASSATRSNEQFF. Written as DNA, the CDR3 is TGTGCCAGCAGTGCAACTAGGTCCAATGAGCAGTTCTTC.

The gene calls are TRBV12-3 or TRBV12-4 and TRBJ2-2; D unresolved. Trimming removed 3 bases at V and 4 bases at J, with 6 bases between. This CDR3 is 13 amino acids long. Written as DNA, the CDR3 is TGTGCCAGCAGTTTCCGTGTCACCGGGGAGCTGTTTTTT. It translates to CASSFRVTGELFF.

The chain combines TRBV7-3 with TRBJ2-5; D unresolved. This CDR3 has 13 residues. Per the germline V gene, CDR1 is SGHTA and CDR2 is FQGTGA. The V and J ends lost 5 bases and 0 bases respectively, with 7 bases between them. CDR3 coding DNA: TGTGCCAGCAGCCCGTCCTACCAAGAGACCCAGTACTTC. Its translation is CASSPSYQETQYF.

The chain has TRBV5-4 and TRBJ1-5; 12 bases match TRBD1. This CDR3 contains 16 residues. The germline V gene encodes CDR1 SGHNT and CDR2 YYREEE (reference sequence). After removal of 4 bases from V and 5 bases from J, the junction contained 7 bases not matched to a gene. The CDR3 here is CASSVGGQGADQPQHF. The DNA of the CDR3 is TGTGCCAGCAGCGTGGGGGGACAGGGGGCAGATCAGCCCCAGCATTTT. The full variable domain, rest sourced from reference TRBV5-4 and TRBJ1-5, is ETGVTQSPTHLIKTRGQQVTLRCSSQSGHNTVSWYQQALGQGPQFIFQYYREEENGRGNFPPRFSGLQFPNYSSELNVNALELDDSALYLCASSVGGQGADQPQHFGDGTRLSIL.

The J gene is TRBJ1-6, the V gene TRBV4-1; TRBD1 aligns across 11 bases. CDR3 size: 17 residues. The V segment lost 1 base and the J segment 6 bases; nucleotides outside the gene matches: 5. From germline, CDR1 is MGHRA and CDR2 YSYEKL. In DNA form, the CDR3 reads TGCGCCAGCAGCCAAGCCTTGGACAGGGGGCGTAATTCACCCCTCCACTTT. It specifies CASSQALDRGRNSPLHF.

V and J are TRBV20-1 and TRBJ2-7, with D possibly being TRBD1 (5 bases). With 0 bases removed from V and 6 bases from J, the gap between germline ends came to 6 bases. The CDR3 loop spans 11 amino acids. Germline V gene data show CDR1 as DFQATT and CDR2 as SNEGSKA (reference sequence). The CDR3 nucleotides read TGCAGTGCTAGAGAGACAGTCGAGCAGTACTTC. Translation: CSARETVEQYF.

The J gene is TRBJ1-1, the V gene TRBV29-1, with 8 positions matching TRBD1. Trimming cost V 5 bases and J 7 bases; bases outside gene matches: 9. The CDR3 spans 13 residues. Germline assignment: CDR1 SQVTM and CDR2 ANQGSEA. In nucleotides, the CDR3 is TGCAGCGTTTTAGGGACAGGAGGGTTTGAAGCTTTCTTT. It encodes CSVLGTGGFEAFF.